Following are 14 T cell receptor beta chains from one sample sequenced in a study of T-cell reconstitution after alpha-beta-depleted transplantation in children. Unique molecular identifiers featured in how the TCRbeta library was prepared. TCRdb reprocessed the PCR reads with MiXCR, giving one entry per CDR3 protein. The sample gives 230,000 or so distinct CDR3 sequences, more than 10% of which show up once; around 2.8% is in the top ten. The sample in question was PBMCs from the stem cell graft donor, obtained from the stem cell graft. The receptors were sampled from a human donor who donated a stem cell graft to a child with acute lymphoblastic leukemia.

The CDR3 is CASRRTVFGDTEAFF. The CDR3, as DNA: TGTGCCAGCAGACGCACTGTCTTTGGGGACACTGAAGCTTTCTTT. The chain combines TRBV6-1 with TRBJ1-1; no firm D call. This CDR3 is 15 amino acids long. Germline lookup yields CDR1 MNHNS and CDR2 SASEGT. Between the trimmed V and J ends, which lost 6 bases and 3 bases, there was a span of 17 bases.

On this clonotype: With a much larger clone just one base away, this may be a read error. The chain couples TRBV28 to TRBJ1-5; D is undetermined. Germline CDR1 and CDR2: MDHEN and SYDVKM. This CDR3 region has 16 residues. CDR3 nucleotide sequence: TGTGCCAGCAGCTTCCTAGGAGCGGGCAGCAATCAGCCCCGGCATTTT. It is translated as CASSFLGAGSNQPRHF.

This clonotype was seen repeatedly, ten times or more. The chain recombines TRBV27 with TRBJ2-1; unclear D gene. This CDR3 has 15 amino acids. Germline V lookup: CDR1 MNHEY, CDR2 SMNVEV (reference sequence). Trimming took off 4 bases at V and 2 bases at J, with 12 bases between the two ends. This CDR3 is CASSWQTGPYNEQFF. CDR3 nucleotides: TGTGCCAGCAGTTGGCAGACTGGTCCCTACAATGAGCAGTTCTTC.

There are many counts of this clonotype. Here the CDR3 reads CASTDRLRNEQFF. The CDR3 DNA is TGTGCCAGCACGGACAGGTTACGCAATGAGCAGTTCTTC. The chain links TRBV14 to TRBJ2-1; TRBD1 agrees at 7 bases. Per the germline V gene, CDR1 is SGHDN and CDR2 is FVKESK. Trimming cost V 7 bases and J 6 bases; bases outside gene matches: 6. The CDR3 covers 13 residues. Based on the CDR3 plus reference TRBV14 and TRBJ2-1, the full variable domain is EAGVTQFPSHSVIEKGQTVTLRCDPISGHDNLYWYRRVMGKEIKFLLHFVKESKQDESGMPNNRFLAERTGGTYSTLKVQPAELEDSGVYFCASTDRLRNEQFFGPGTRLTVL.

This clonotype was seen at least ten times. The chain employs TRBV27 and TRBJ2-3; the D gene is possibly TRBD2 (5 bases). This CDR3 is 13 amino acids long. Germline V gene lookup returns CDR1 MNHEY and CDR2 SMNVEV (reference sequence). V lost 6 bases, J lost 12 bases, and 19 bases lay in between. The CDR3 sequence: CASSSGYRSLQYF. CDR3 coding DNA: TGTGCCAGCAGCTCGGGGTACCGATCCCTTCAGTATTTT.

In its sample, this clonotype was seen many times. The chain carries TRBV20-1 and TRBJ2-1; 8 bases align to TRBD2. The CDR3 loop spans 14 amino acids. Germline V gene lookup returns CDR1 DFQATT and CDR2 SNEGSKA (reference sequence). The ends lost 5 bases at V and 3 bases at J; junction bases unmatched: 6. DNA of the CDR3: TGCAGTGCTGGGAGCGGGAGTGACTACAATGAGCAGTTCTTC. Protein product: CSAGSGSDYNEQFF.

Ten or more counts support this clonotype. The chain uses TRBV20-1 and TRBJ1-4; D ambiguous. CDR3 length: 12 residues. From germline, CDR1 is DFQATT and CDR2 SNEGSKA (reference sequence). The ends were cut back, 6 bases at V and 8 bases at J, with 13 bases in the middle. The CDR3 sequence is CSALLVPEKLFF. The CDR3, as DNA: TGCAGTGCCCTGCTAGTACCCGAAAAACTGTTTTTT.

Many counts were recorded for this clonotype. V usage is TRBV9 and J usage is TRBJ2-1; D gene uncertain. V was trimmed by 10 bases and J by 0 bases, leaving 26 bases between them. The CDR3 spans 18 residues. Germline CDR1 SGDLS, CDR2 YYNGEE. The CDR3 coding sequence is TGTGCCTGTTCCCCCGGACCGAAAAAACCCAGCTCCTACAATGAGCAGTTCTTC. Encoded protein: CACSPGPKKPSSYNEQFF.

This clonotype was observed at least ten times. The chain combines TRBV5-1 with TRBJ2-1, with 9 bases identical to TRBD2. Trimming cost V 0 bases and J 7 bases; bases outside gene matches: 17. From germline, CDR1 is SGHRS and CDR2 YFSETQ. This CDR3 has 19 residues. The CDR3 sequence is CASSLALRQTSGLGNEQFF. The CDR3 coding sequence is TGCGCCAGCAGCTTGGCCCTGCGTCAGACTAGCGGCCTGGGGAATGAGCAGTTCTTC.

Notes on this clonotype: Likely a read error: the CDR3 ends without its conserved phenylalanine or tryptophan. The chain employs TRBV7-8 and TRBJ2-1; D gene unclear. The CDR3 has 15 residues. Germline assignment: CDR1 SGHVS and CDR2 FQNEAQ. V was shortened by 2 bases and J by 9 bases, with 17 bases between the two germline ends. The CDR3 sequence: CASSLMHLNGGEQFL. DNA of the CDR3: TGTGCCAGCAGCTTAATGCACTTGAATGGCGGTGAGCAGTTCTTG.

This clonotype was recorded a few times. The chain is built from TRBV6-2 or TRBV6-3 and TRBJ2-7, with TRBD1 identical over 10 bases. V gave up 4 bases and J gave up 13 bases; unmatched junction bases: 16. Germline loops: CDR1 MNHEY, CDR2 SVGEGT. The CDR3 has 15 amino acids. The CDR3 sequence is CASSFSPGTGAADYF. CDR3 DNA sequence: TGTGCCAGCAGTTTTTCTCCCGGGACAGGGGCCGCGGACTACTTC.

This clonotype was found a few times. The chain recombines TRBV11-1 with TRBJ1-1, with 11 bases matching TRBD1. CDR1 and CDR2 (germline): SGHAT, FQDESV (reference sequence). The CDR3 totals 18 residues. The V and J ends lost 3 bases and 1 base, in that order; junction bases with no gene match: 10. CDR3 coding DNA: TGTGCCAGCAGCTTGCCGGACAGGGGGCTAGGTCAGAACACTGAAGCTTTCTTT. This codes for CASSLPDRGLGQNTEAFF.

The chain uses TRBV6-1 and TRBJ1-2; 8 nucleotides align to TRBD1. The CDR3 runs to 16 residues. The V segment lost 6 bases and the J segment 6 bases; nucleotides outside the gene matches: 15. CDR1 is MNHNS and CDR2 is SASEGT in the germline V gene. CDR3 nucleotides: TGTGCCAGCAGCATACTTCAGACAGGGGATAAGGATGGCTACACCTTC. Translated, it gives CASSILQTGDKDGYTF.

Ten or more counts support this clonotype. CDR3 in DNA: TGCGCCAGCAGCTTGCAGAGCCCCTACGAGCAGTACTTC. Translated: CASSLQSPYEQYF. This chain joins TRBV5-1 and TRBJ2-7, with D unresolved. The CDR3 is 13 residues long. V lost 1 base, J lost 2 bases, and 7 bases lay in between. Germline CDR1 SGHRS, CDR2 YFSETQ.